One and the same sample provided the 10 T cell receptor beta chains below, sequenced in a study of TIL therapy for anti-PD-1-resistant metastatic lung cancer. The libraries were made with immunoSEQ v3. Produced via immunoSEQ multiplex PCR; TCRdb's table is partial and in-frame only. This sample has approximately 60,000 clones; less than 85% occur once, and the top ten carry about 2%. This sample's time point: pre-treatment sample, taken before nivolumab and TIL therapy. Sample: blood, taken at baseline. Receptors were obtained from a person between 25 and 80 years old with non-small cell lung cancer.

This clone has just one count. CDR3 nucleotides: TGTGCCAGCAGTTTAGAGCGAGGCTACACCTTC. This codes for CASSLERGYTF. This chain links TRBV28 with TRBJ1-2; D is ambiguous. The CDR3 consists of 11 residues. Germline values: CDR1 MDHEN, CDR2 SYDVKM. The germline V and J ends were trimmed by 2 bases and 8 bases, with 6 bases remaining between them.

The chain uses TRBV11-3 and TRBJ1-3; D gene ambiguous. Germline CDR1 SGHNT, CDR2 YENEEA. The CDR3 length is 13 residues. Deletions cut 1 base from V and 5 bases from J, with 6 bases between. CDR3 sequence (DNA): TGTGCCAGCAGCTTAGTAAACCGAAACACCATATATTTT. It yields the protein CASSLVNRNTIYF. Full variable domain (outside the CDR3, taken from reference TRBV11-3 and TRBJ1-3): EAGVVQSPRYKIIEKKQPVAFWCNPISGHNTLYWYLQNLGQGPELLIRYENEEAVDDSQLPKDRFSAERLKGVDSTLKIQPAELGDSAVYLCASSLVNRNTIYFGEGSWLTVV.

The gene calls are TRBV7-8 and TRBJ1-5; 12 bases are a match to TRBD1. Germline trimming cut 0 bases from V and 7 bases from J; bases unmatched to any gene: 7. This CDR3 spans 17 amino acids. Germline V gene sequence: CDR1 SGHVS, CDR2 FQNEAQ. CDR3 sequence reads: CASSLAPGQGAEQPQHF. The CDR3 region has the DNA TGTGCCAGCAGCTTAGCCCCGGGACAGGGGGCTGAACAGCCCCAGCATTTT.

This chain connects TRBV4-3 to TRBJ2-1; 10 nucleotides agree with TRBD2. V was pared by 0 bases and J by 3 bases, with 5 bases of the junction left unmatched. This CDR3 has 17 amino acids. The germline V gene has CDR1 LGHNA and CDR2 YSLEER. CDR3 region: CASSQDPRTSGYNEQFF. CDR3 nucleotide sequence: TGCGCCAGCAGCCAAGATCCCAGGACTAGCGGCTACAATGAGCAGTTCTTC.

The rearrangement uses TRBV30 and TRBJ2-2, with D possibly matching TRBD1 (6 bases). This CDR3 comprises 14 residues. Trimming took 4 bases from V and 2 from J, leaving 11 bases between them. Germline values: CDR1 GTSNPN, CDR2 SVGIG (reference sequence). CDR3: CAWKQGYNTGELFF. The CDR3 DNA follows: TGTGCCTGGAAACAGGGTTACAACACCGGGGAGCTGTTTTTT.

The J gene is TRBJ1-4, the V gene TRBV6-6, with 7 positions matching TRBD1. CDR1 and CDR2 (germline): MNHNY, SVGAGI (reference sequence). This CDR3 has 15 residues. V lost 0 bases, J lost 7 bases, and 5 bases stayed unmatched. DNA of the CDR3: TGTGCCAGCAGTTACTCGGGAGGGGGCGGTGAAAAACTGTTTTTT. It translates to CASSYSGGGGEKLFF.

This sequence joins TRBV7-2 and TRBJ2-7; 13 bases line up with TRBD2. The CDR3 runs 19 residues. Germline assignment: CDR1 SGHTA and CDR2 FQGNSA. V lost 0 bases and J lost 5; bases outside the gene matches: 13. CDR3 nucleotide sequence: TGTGCCAGCAGCTTAGCGCGTGGACTAGCGGGAGTCCGAGGGGACGAGCAGTACTTC. This translates into CASSLARGLAGVRGDEQYF.

V and J are TRBV6-1 and TRBJ2-7, with D possibly being TRBD1 (5 bases). Germline loops: CDR1 MNHNS, CDR2 SASEGT. The CDR3 loop spans 14 amino acids. Trimming took off 8 bases at V and 3 bases at J, with 17 bases between the two ends. CDR3 nucleotides: TGTGCCAGCCGTCCCGGACAAAATTACTACGAGCAGTACTTC. As protein: CASRPGQNYYEQYF.

This chain connects TRBV20-1 to TRBJ1-2; D not resolved. Looked up from germline, CDR1 is DFQATT and CDR2 is SNEGSKA (reference sequence). This CDR3 contains 11 residues. Trimming pared 0 bases from V and 10 bases from J, leaving 9 bases between. The CDR3 sequence: CSARDLPIYTF. The DNA of the CDR3 is TGCAGTGCTAGAGATTTACCAATCTACACCTTC.

Only a few counts were recorded for this clone. The chain uses TRBV7-8 and TRBJ1-2, with a weak D call TRBD1 (5 bases). Per germline, CDR1 SGHVS and CDR2 FQNEAQ. V was pared by 5 bases and J by 3 bases, with 16 bases between. The CDR3 runs 15 residues. CDR3 amino acids: CASSTRAGGDYGYTF. The CDR3, as DNA: TGTGCCAGCAGCACGCGTGCGGGGGGTGACTATGGCTACACCTTC.